This TCR beta chain was captured by sequencing in a study of neurological immune-mediated disorders. Study results and caveats: None of the CDR3 amino acid sequences in expanded clones turned up in more than one subject, which points to private repertoires in all groups.

Comments on this clonotype: Antigen specificity is unknown.

Via MiXCR, TCRdb re-called the 5' RACE reads, giving one row per CDR3 protein. This repertoire shows about 99,000 distinct CDR3 sequences, roughly 10% found once; its top ten account for approximately 3.4%. Sample time point: longitudinal time-point 3. V shed 1 base and J shed 3 bases, with 8 bases lying between them. Germline CDR1 and CDR2: SGHDT and YYEEEE. This CDR3 spans 14 amino acids. Sequences were obtained from PBMCs. The rearrangement links TRBV5-6 to TRBJ1-3, with D uncertain. The source of this sequence is a female donor with HTLV-1-associated myelopathy (HAM/TSP). The CDR3 DNA reads TGTGCCAGCAGCTTGTGGGGAGATGGAAACACCATATATTTT. Its protein is CASSLWGDGNTIYF.